A selection of T cell receptor beta chains follows, all from one sample in a study of CD8 T cells in Susac syndrome. TCRdb itself ran the immunoSEQ multiplex PCR reads through MiXCR, one entry per CDR3 protein. The sample records 150,000 to 200,000 distinct CDR3 sequences, under 95% being singletons. The material sequenced was CD4+ T cells from PBMCs. These receptors came from a human donor with Susac syndrome. The CDR3 runs from the conserved cysteine through the conserved F or W. Fields, in order: J gene, V gene, CDR3 protein.

J: TRBJ2-1; V: TRBV9; CDR3: CASSVAGLAGLNEQFF
J: TRBJ1-6; V: TRBV28; CDR3: CASSLYEDRGSPLHF
J: TRBJ2-7; V: TRBV4-1; CDR3: CASSQDRTLAHEQYF
J: TRBJ2-5; V: TRBV20-1; CDR3: CSAARRSGGSETQYF
J: TRBJ2-1; V: TRBV5-4; CDR3: CASSNRNNEQFF
J: TRBJ1-6; V: TRBV3-1; CDR3: CASTTRRGTPLHF
J: TRBJ1-1; V: TRBV15; CDR3: CATSSPRYRDLLNTEAFF
J: TRBJ1-5; V: TRBV12-3/TRBV12-4; CDR3: CASSLWAQGGPQHF
J: TRBJ2-3; V: TRBV7-2; CDR3: CASSSRPGQGIDTQYF
J: TRBJ1-2; V: TRBV7-9; CDR3: CASSSYSRAGYTF
J: TRBJ2-3; V: TRBV7-2; CDR3: CASSLALGGGADGDTQYF
J: TRBJ2-3; V: TRBV9; CDR3: CASSVARGADTQYF
J: TRBJ2-7; V: TRBV13; CDR3: CASSLVASWSDDEQYF
J: TRBJ2-1; V: TRBV5-1; CDR3: CASSLAGGNYNEQFF
J: TRBJ2-7; V: TRBV5-5; CDR3: CASSATGREQYF
J: TRBJ2-7; V: TRBV25-1; CDR3: CASSPRGGGPYEQYF
J: TRBJ2-3; V: TRBV5-4; CDR3: CASSLGPGPSTDTQYF
J: TRBJ2-7; V: TRBV19; CDR3: CASSIGNSYEQYF
J: TRBJ2-3; V: TRBV3-1; CDR3: CASSHLHSSTDTQYF
J: TRBJ2-3; V: TRBV3-1; CDR3: CASSATPRLQYF
J: TRBJ2-1; V: TRBV4-2; CDR3: CASSQDSEQFF
J: TRBJ2-2; V: TRBV20-1; CDR3: CSASGSETGGTGELFF
J: TRBJ1-1; V: TRBV9; CDR3: CASSVEWNTEAFF
J: TRBJ1-6; V: TRBV7-9; CDR3: CASSLKQGQGFGSPLHF
J: TRBJ1-2; V: TRBV6-6; CDR3: CASSPIRGYTF
J: TRBJ1-2; V: TRBV3-1; CDR3: CASSQEGRESYGYTF
J: TRBJ1-2; V: TRBV19; CDR3: CASFDRANFNYGYTF
J: TRBJ2-5; V: TRBV5-1; CDR3: CASSNQGIGQETQYF
J: TRBJ1-1; V: TRBV29-1; CDR3: CSGQLEGGTEAFF
J: TRBJ2-7; V: TRBV29-1; CDR3: CSVVGQTYEQYF
J: TRBJ2-2; V: TRBV29-1; CDR3: CSVEDRDTNTGELFF
J: TRBJ2-5; V: TRBV15; CDR3: CATSTLLEETQYF
J: TRBJ2-2; V: TRBV15; CDR3: CATSRRGGVGTGELFF
J: TRBJ1-2; V: TRBV7-3; CDR3: CASSFPLGQAYGYTF
J: TRBJ2-5; V: TRBV30; CDR3: CAWSVPGRQSETQYF
J: TRBJ2-3; V: TRBV6-5; CDR3: CASRRQVTDTQYF
J: TRBJ2-1; V: TRBV11-2; CDR3: CASSSEAINNEQFF
J: TRBJ2-1; V: TRBV2; CDR3: CASSPDSIRNEQFF
J: TRBJ1-4; V: TRBV14; CDR3: CASSQGSTGVNEKLFF
J: TRBJ2-5; V: TRBV20-1; CDR3: CSGVTVQSQYF
J: TRBJ1-5; V: TRBV20-1; CDR3: CSAGEGGAQPQHF
J: TRBJ1-1; V: TRBV29-1; CDR3: CSVQRGRTEAFF
J: TRBJ2-7; V: TRBV5-1; CDR3: CASSLTTTGYEQYF
J: TRBJ1-2; V: TRBV5-1; CDR3: CASSPQGADGYTF
J: TRBJ2-7; V: TRBV9; CDR3: CASSVDSDYEQYF
J: TRBJ1-1; V: TRBV5-1; CDR3: CASSWGTGGQEAFF
J: TRBJ1-1; V: TRBV7-9; CDR3: CASSLEGEAEAFF
J: TRBJ2-6; V: TRBV4-2; CDR3: CASSQDFGQEGVLTF
J: TRBJ2-1; V: TRBV7-2; CDR3: CASSQHGGEQFF
J: TRBJ2-1; V: TRBV12-3/TRBV12-4; CDR3: CASSLGLGGEQFF
J: TRBJ1-2; V: TRBV19; CDR3: CATKRDRVDNGYTF
J: TRBJ2-3; V: TRBV20-1; CDR3: CSALNPVDTQYF
J: TRBJ2-7; V: TRBV15; CDR3: CATSSGGPSYEQYF
J: TRBJ2-3; V: TRBV4-1; CDR3: CASSRLARGTDTQYF
J: TRBJ1-2; V: TRBV18; CDR3: CASSPQQGLYNYGYTF
J: TRBJ2-2; V: TRBV19; CDR3: CASSMRQLNTGELFF
J: TRBJ2-3; V: TRBV7-2; CDR3: CASSLRGAGDTQYF
J: TRBJ2-7; V: TRBV6-5; CDR3: CASRSSGGTYEQYF
J: TRBJ1-1; V: TRBV19; CDR3: CASSSSGARRNTEAFF
J: TRBJ2-1; V: TRBV2; CDR3: CASSETTSYNEQFF